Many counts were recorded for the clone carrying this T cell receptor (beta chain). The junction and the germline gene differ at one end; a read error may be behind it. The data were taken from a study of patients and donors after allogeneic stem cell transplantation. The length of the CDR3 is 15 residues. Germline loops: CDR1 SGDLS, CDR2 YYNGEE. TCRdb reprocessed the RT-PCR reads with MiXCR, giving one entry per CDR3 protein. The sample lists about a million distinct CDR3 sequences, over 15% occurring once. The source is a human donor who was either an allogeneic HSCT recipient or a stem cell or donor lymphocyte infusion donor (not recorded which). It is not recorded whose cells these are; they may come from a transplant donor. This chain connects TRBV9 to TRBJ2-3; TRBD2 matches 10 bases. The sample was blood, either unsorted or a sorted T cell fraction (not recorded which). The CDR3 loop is CASSAGTSGTDTQYF. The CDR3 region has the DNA TGCGCCAGCAGCGCCGGGACTAGCGGCACAGATACGCAGTATTTT.